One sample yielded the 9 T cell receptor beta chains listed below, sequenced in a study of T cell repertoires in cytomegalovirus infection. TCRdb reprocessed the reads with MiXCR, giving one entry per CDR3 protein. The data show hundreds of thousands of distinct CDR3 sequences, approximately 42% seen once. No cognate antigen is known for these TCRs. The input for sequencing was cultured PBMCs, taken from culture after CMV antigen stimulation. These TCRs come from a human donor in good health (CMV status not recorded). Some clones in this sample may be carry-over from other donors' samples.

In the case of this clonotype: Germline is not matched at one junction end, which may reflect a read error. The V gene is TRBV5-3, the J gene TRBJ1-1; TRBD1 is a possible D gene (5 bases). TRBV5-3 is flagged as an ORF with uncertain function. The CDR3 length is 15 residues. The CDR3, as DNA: TGTGCCAGCAGCTTTTCCGGGCCCAGGGACACTGAAGCTTTCTTT. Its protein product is CASSFSGPRDTEAFF.

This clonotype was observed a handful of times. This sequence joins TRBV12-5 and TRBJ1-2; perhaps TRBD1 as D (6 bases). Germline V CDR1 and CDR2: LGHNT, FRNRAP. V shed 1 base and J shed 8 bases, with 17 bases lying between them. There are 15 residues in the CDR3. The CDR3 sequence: CASGLGSWGRSGYTF. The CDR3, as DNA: TGTGCTAGTGGTTTGGGGTCCTGGGGGCGCAGCGGCTACACCTTC.

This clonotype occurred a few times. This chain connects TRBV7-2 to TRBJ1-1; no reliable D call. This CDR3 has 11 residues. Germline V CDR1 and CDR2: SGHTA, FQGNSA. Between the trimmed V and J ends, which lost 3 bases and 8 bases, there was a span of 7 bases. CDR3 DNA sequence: TGTGCCAGCAGCTTTACGGGGGAAGCTTTCTTT. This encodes CASSFTGEAFF.

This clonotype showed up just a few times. CDR3 in DNA: TGTGCCAGCAGGGCGAGGTTGGAAGGTGAGCAGTTCTTC. This codes for CASRARLEGEQFF. The chain is built from TRBV7-8 and TRBJ2-1; D unresolved. Trimming took off 6 bases at V and 9 bases at J, with 15 bases between the two ends. Per germline, CDR1 SGHVS and CDR2 FQNEAQ. The CDR3 totals 13 residues.

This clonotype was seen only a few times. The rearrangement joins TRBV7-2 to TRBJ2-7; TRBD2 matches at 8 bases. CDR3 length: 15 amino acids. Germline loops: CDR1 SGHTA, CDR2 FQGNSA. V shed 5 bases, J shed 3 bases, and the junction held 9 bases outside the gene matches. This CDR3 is CASSPRPAGDYEQYF. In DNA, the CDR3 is TGTGCCAGCAGCCCACGGCCAGCGGGGGACTACGAGCAGTACTTC.

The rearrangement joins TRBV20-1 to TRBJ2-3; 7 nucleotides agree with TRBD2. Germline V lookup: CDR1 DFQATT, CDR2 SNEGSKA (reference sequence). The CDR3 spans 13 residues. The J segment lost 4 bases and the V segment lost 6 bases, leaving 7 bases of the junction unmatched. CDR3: CSALRGGADTQYF. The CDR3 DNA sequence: TGCAGTGCCCTACGGGGAGGGGCAGATACGCAGTATTTT.

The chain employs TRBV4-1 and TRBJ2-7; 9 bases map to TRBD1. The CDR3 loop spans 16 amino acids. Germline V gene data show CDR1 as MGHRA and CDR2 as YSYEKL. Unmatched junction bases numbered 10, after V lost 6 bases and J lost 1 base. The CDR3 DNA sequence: TGCGCCAGCAGTTACCTCGCACAGGGGGCTTCCTACGAGCAGTACTTC. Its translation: CASSYLAQGASYEQYF.

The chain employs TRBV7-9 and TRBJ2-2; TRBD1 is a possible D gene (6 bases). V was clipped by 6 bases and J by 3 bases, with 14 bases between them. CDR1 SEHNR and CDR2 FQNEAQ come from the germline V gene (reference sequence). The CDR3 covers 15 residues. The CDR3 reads CASRPPGAYTGELFF. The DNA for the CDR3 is TGTGCCAGCAGGCCTCCAGGGGCTTACACCGGGGAGCTGTTTTTT.

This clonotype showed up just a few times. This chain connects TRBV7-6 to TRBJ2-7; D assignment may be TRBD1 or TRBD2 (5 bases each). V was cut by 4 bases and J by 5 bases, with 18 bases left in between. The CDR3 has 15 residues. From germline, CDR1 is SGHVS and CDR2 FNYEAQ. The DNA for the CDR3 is TGTGCCAGCAGCTCACCCGGGACCGCCCGCGACGAGCAGTACTTC. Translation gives CASSSPGTARDEQYF.